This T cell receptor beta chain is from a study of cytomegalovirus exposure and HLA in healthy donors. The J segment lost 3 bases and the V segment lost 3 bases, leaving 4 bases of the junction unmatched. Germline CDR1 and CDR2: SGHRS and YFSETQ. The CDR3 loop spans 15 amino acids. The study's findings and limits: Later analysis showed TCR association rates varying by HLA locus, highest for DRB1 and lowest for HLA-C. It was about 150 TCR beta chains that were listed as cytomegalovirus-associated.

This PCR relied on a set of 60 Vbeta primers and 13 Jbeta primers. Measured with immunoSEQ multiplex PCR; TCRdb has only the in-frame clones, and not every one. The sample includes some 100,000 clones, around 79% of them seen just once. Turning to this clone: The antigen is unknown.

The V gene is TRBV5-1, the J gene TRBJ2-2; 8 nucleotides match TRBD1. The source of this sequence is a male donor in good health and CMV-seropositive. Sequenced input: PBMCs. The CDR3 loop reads CASSWLTGDTGELFF. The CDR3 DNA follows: TGCGCCAGCAGCTGGCTGACAGGGGACACCGGGGAGCTGTTTTTT.